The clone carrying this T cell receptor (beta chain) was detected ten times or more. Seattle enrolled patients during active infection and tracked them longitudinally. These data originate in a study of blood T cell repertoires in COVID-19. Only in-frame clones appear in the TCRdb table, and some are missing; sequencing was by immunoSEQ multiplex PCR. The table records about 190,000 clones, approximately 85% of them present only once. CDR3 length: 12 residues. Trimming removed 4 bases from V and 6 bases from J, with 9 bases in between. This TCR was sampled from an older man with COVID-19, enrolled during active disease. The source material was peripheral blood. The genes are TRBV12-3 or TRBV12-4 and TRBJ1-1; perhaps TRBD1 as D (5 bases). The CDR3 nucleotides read TGTGCCAGCAGTTGGGGGGGTCCTGAAGCTTTCTTT. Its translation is CASSWGGPEAFF.